The rows below give T cell receptor beta chains drawn from one sample of a study of PD-1 blockade in classical Hodgkin lymphoma. TCRdb keeps only in-frame clones here, not all; method: immunoSEQ multiplex PCR. The sample consists of 40,000 to 60,000 clones, roughly 66% of them appearing once. The source was peripheral blood mononuclear cells (PBMCs), collected before the second cycle of nivolumab. These receptors were collected from a human donor with classical Hodgkin lymphoma. CDR3s include the opening cysteine and the closing phenylalanine or tryptophan. Each record gives: D gene, V gene, clone size, J gene, CDR3 DNA, CDR3 protein. A D gene is named only where the DNA matches it firmly. A clone size is listed for some rows: how often the clone was seen (once, few, many), or a class if it is expanded.

D gene: .; V gene: TRBV11-2; clone size: .; J gene: TRBJ2-5; CDR3 DNA: TGTGCCAGCAGCTACACCTTTTCGAAGGAGACCCAGTACTTC; CDR3 protein: CASSYTFSKETQYF
D gene: .; V gene: TRBV5-1; clone size: .; J gene: TRBJ2-7; CDR3 DNA: TGCGCCAGCGGCAGAATACCCTACGAGCAGTACTTC; CDR3 protein: CASGRIPYEQYF
D gene: TRBD2; V gene: TRBV7-3; clone size: .; J gene: TRBJ2-7; CDR3 DNA: TGTGCCAGCAGCCCTCGGGCTAGCGGGTTTATCGAGCAGTACTTC; CDR3 protein: CASSPRASGFIEQYF
D gene: .; V gene: TRBV29-1; clone size: .; J gene: TRBJ2-5; CDR3 DNA: TGCAGCGCGGAGGGACTCGCACAAGAGACCCAGTACTTC; CDR3 protein: CSAEGLAQETQYF
D gene: TRBD1; V gene: TRBV25-1; clone size: .; J gene: TRBJ2-7; CDR3 DNA: TGTGCCAGCAGTGGAGCCAACAGGGGTTCCTACGAGCAGTACTTC; CDR3 protein: CASSGANRGSYEQYF
D gene: .; V gene: TRBV6-6; clone size: .; J gene: TRBJ2-2; CDR3 DNA: TGTGCCAGCAGACCTAGACAGAACGGGGAGCTGTTTTTT; CDR3 protein: CASRPRQNGELFF
D gene: .; V gene: TRBV15; clone size: once; J gene: TRBJ2-7; CDR3 DNA: TGTGCCACCAGCTGGACGGCGACCGAGCAGTACTTC; CDR3 protein: CATSWTATEQYF
D gene: .; V gene: TRBV2; clone size: .; J gene: TRBJ2-3; CDR3 DNA: TGTGCCAGCACCCAAGAGTCTATAACGCAGTATTTT; CDR3 protein: CASTQESITQYF
D gene: .; V gene: TRBV7-2; clone size: .; J gene: TRBJ1-2; CDR3 DNA: TGTGCCAGCAGCTTTCCAGGCTATGGCTACACCTTC; CDR3 protein: CASSFPGYGYTF
D gene: TRBD1; V gene: TRBV5-1; clone size: .; J gene: TRBJ1-2; CDR3 DNA: TGCGCCAGCAGCTTGGGCCAGACAGGGGCGACCCGGGACTACACCTTC; CDR3 protein: CASSLGQTGATRDYTF
D gene: TRBD2; V gene: TRBV30; clone size: .; J gene: TRBJ2-1; CDR3 DNA: TGTGCCTGGAGTGGGCGGCGACTAGCGGGAGCGAACTCCTACAATGAGCAGTTCTTC; CDR3 protein: CAWSGRRLAGANSYNEQFF
D gene: .; V gene: TRBV7-9; clone size: .; J gene: TRBJ1-4; CDR3 DNA: TGTGCCAGCAGCCACCGGACAGCAACTAATGAAAAACTGTTTTTT; CDR3 protein: CASSHRTATNEKLFF
D gene: .; V gene: TRBV4-2; clone size: .; J gene: TRBJ2-7; CDR3 DNA: TGTGCCAGCAGCCAAGGAGCGGGGACAACCTACGAGCAGTACTTC; CDR3 protein: CASSQGAGTTYEQYF
D gene: TRBD1; V gene: TRBV19; clone size: .; J gene: TRBJ1-5; CDR3 DNA: TGTGCCAGTAGCGTTCTCGACAGGGTAGCATTTAGCAATCAGCCCCAGCATTTT; CDR3 protein: CASSVLDRVAFSNQPQHF
D gene: .; V gene: TRBV27; clone size: .; J gene: TRBJ2-7; CDR3 DNA: TGTGCCGCCAAGGGTCGGGTGGGCCGGGCCAAGGCCCCCTACGAGCAGTACTTC; CDR3 protein: CAAKGRVGRAKAPYEQYF
D gene: .; V gene: TRBV19; clone size: .; J gene: TRBJ1-1; CDR3 DNA: TGTGCCAGTAAGAAGAGGGAAAGGACTGAAGCTTTCTTT; CDR3 protein: CASKKRERTEAFF
D gene: TRBD2; V gene: TRBV2; clone size: .; J gene: TRBJ2-5; CDR3 DNA: TGTGCCAGCCAAGGGGAGGGGGAGACCCAGTACTTC; CDR3 protein: CASQGEGETQYF
D gene: .; V gene: TRBV27; clone size: many; J gene: TRBJ1-5; CDR3 DNA: TGTGCCAGCAGCCCCCCGGGGGGGAAGCCCCAGCATTTT; CDR3 protein: CASSPPGGKPQHF
D gene: .; V gene: TRBV6-1; clone size: .; J gene: TRBJ2-4; CDR3 DNA: TGTGCCAGCAGTGGACAGGAATTCAAAAACATTCAGTACTTC; CDR3 protein: CASSGQEFKNIQYF
D gene: .; V gene: TRBV7-6; clone size: .; J gene: TRBJ2-7; CDR3 DNA: TGTGCCAGCAGCCGGGGGAGTGGGAGCTCCTACGAGCAGTACTTC; CDR3 protein: CASSRGSGSSYEQYF
D gene: TRBD1; V gene: TRBV11-2; clone size: .; J gene: TRBJ1-1; CDR3 DNA: TGTGCCAGCAGCTTTGTAACAGGGGGGTGGACTGAAGCTTTCTTT; CDR3 protein: CASSFVTGGWTEAFF
D gene: TRBD2; V gene: TRBV6-5; clone size: few; J gene: TRBJ2-7; CDR3 DNA: TGTGCCAGCAGAATTCGGGTGGGACTAGAGGGCGAGCAGTACTTC; CDR3 protein: CASRIRVGLEGEQYF
D gene: .; V gene: TRBV7-9; clone size: .; J gene: TRBJ2-1; CDR3 DNA: TGTGCCAGCAGCTTAACGGGAGACGGTGAGCAGTTCTTC; CDR3 protein: CASSLTGDGEQFF
D gene: .; V gene: TRBV7-3; clone size: .; J gene: TRBJ2-7; CDR3 DNA: TGTGCCAGCAGCCCTCAGAGTGGGGGACGAGAGCAGTACTTC; CDR3 protein: CASSPQSGGREQYF
D gene: .; V gene: TRBV11-2; clone size: .; J gene: TRBJ2-5; CDR3 DNA: TGTGCCAGCAGCCTGGGGGCTAGCGGAGAGACCCAGTACTTC; CDR3 protein: CASSLGASGETQYF
D gene: .; V gene: TRBV21-1; clone size: .; J gene: TRBJ2-7; CDR3 DNA: .; CDR3 protein: CASSKFGTGAYEQYF
D gene: .; V gene: TRBV7-2; clone size: .; J gene: TRBJ1-1; CDR3 DNA: TGTGCCAGCAGCTCCAGGGAGCAGGCTGAAGCTTTCTTT; CDR3 protein: CASSSREQAEAFF
D gene: .; V gene: TRBV11-2; clone size: .; J gene: TRBJ2-5; CDR3 DNA: TGTGCCAGCAGCTTAATAATTCAAAGGGAGACCCAGTACTTC; CDR3 protein: CASSLIIQRETQYF
D gene: TRBD1; V gene: TRBV5-6; clone size: .; J gene: TRBJ2-1; CDR3 DNA: TGTGCCAGCACCTTCCTTCGACAGGGCTTTTACAATGAGCAGTTCTTC; CDR3 protein: CASTFLRQGFYNEQFF
D gene: TRBD2; V gene: TRBV2; clone size: .; J gene: TRBJ2-1; CDR3 DNA: TGTGCCAGATCGGGACTAGGGGACGATGAGCAGTTCTTC; CDR3 protein: CARSGLGDDEQFF
D gene: TRBD1; V gene: TRBV14; clone size: .; J gene: TRBJ1-1; CDR3 DNA: TGTGCCAGCAGCCAATTGACAGGGGGCACTGAAGCTTTCTTT; CDR3 protein: CASSQLTGGTEAFF
D gene: .; V gene: TRBV19; clone size: .; J gene: TRBJ1-1; CDR3 DNA: TGTGCCAGTATAGGGTGGAACACTGAAGCTTTCTTT; CDR3 protein: CASIGWNTEAFF
D gene: TRBD2; V gene: TRBV14; clone size: .; J gene: TRBJ2-4; CDR3 DNA: TGTGCCAGCAGCCCACTAGCGCGGAACATTCAGTACTTC; CDR3 protein: CASSPLARNIQYF
D gene: .; V gene: TRBV6-1; clone size: few; J gene: TRBJ1-4; CDR3 DNA: TGTGCCAGCAGTGTAGGACGGGTAACGGAAAAACTGTTTTTT; CDR3 protein: CASSVGRVTEKLFF
D gene: TRBD1; V gene: TRBV6-1; clone size: .; J gene: TRBJ1-1; CDR3 DNA: TGTGCCACCCTGGGACAGGGAGCGACTGAAGCTTTCTTT; CDR3 protein: CATLGQGATEAFF
D gene: .; V gene: TRBV2; clone size: .; J gene: TRBJ2-5; CDR3 DNA: TGTGCCAGGAGAGACCTACAAGAGACCCAGTACTTC; CDR3 protein: CARRDLQETQYF
D gene: TRBD2; V gene: TRBV7-9; clone size: once; J gene: TRBJ2-5; CDR3 DNA: TGTGCCAGCAGCTTAGTACCAGCGGGAGCAGAGACCCAGTACTTC; CDR3 protein: CASSLVPAGAETQYF
D gene: TRBD1; V gene: TRBV19; clone size: few; J gene: TRBJ1-2; CDR3 DNA: TGTGCCAGTAGTCTCATCCGGGACAGGGTGACCTTC; CDR3 protein: CASSLIRDRVTF
D gene: TRBD1; V gene: TRBV9; clone size: many; J gene: TRBJ2-1; CDR3 DNA: TGTGCCAGCAGCGCAAGAACAGGGGGCCAGCAGTTCTTC; CDR3 protein: CASSARTGGQQFF
D gene: TRBD2; V gene: TRBV7-8; clone size: .; J gene: TRBJ2-5; CDR3 DNA: TGTGCCAGCAGCTTAGGGGTTGCGGGAGGTATGGAGACCCAGTACTTC; CDR3 protein: CASSLGVAGGMETQYF
D gene: .; V gene: TRBV30; clone size: .; J gene: TRBJ1-1; CDR3 DNA: TGTGCCTGGAGTGCCAGAGCGAACACTGAAGCTTTCTTT; CDR3 protein: CAWSARANTEAFF
D gene: .; V gene: TRBV2; clone size: few; J gene: TRBJ1-5; CDR3 DNA: TGTGCCAGCAGTGATGAGTTCAATCAGCCCCAGCATTTT; CDR3 protein: CASSDEFNQPQHF
D gene: .; V gene: TRBV23-1; clone size: .; J gene: TRBJ1-5; CDR3 DNA: TGCGCCAGCAGTCCCGGGACATTGAGACAGCCCCAGCATTTT; CDR3 protein: CASSPGTLRQPQHF
D gene: TRBD2; V gene: TRBV19; clone size: .; J gene: TRBJ2-7; CDR3 DNA: TGTGCCAGTAGTTCCCAACTAGCGGGGCCGGGATACGAGCAGTACTTC; CDR3 protein: CASSSQLAGPGYEQYF
D gene: TRBD1; V gene: TRBV6-6; clone size: .; J gene: TRBJ1-5; CDR3 DNA: TGTGCCAGCAGAACAGACAGGGGCGTTAGACAGCCCCAGCATTTT; CDR3 protein: CASRTDRGVRQPQHF
D gene: TRBD1; V gene: TRBV19; clone size: .; J gene: TRBJ2-7; CDR3 DNA: TGTGCCAGTAGTGCCGGACAGGGATCCTACGAGCAGTACTTC; CDR3 protein: CASSAGQGSYEQYF
D gene: TRBD1; V gene: TRBV7-3; clone size: once; J gene: TRBJ2-6; CDR3 DNA: TGTGCCAGCAGCTTAAAAGTACAGGGGGACTCTGGGGCCAACGTCCTGACTTTC; CDR3 protein: CASSLKVQGDSGANVLTF
D gene: TRBD2; V gene: TRBV7-9; clone size: .; J gene: TRBJ2-7; CDR3 DNA: TGTGCCAGCGGGACTAGCGGGAGTAATGGCGTATACTTC; CDR3 protein: CASGTSGSNGVYF
D gene: .; V gene: TRBV30; clone size: once; J gene: TRBJ1-1; CDR3 DNA: TGTGCCTGGAGTGGTGGACAGAGCTTAGGCACTGAAGCTTTCTTT; CDR3 protein: CAWSGGQSLGTEAFF
D gene: TRBD2; V gene: TRBV15; clone size: .; J gene: TRBJ2-5; CDR3 DNA: TGTGCCACCAGCAGTACTAGCGGGAGAGAGACCCAGTACTTC; CDR3 protein: CATSSTSGRETQYF
D gene: .; V gene: TRBV6-4; clone size: .; J gene: TRBJ2-3; CDR3 DNA: TGTGCCAGCAGTGGCCCGGGGACTGGCACAGATACGCAGTATTTT; CDR3 protein: CASSGPGTGTDTQYF